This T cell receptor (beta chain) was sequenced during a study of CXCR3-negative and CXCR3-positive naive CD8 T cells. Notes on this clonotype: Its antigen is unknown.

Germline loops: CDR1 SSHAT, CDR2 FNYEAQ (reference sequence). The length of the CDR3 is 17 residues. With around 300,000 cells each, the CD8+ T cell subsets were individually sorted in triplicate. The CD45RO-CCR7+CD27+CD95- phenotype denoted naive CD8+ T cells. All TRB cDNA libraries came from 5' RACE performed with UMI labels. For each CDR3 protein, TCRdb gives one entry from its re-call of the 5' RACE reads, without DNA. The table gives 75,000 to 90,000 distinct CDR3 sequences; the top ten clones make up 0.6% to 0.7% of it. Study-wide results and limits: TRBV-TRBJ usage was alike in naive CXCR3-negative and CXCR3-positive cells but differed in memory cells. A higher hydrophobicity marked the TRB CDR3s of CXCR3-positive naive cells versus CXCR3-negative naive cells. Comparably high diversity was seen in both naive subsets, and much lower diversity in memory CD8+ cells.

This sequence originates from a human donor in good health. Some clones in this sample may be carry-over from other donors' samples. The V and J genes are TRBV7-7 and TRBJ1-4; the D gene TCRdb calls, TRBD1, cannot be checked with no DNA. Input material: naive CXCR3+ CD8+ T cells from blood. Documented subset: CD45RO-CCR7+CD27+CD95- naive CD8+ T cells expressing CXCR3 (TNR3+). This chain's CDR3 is CASSSGTVNATNEELFF.